One and the same sample provided the 10 T cell receptor beta chains below, sequenced in a study of T cell repertoires in cytomegalovirus infection. TCRdb fed the reads into MiXCR, producing one record per CDR3 protein. The sample includes some 320,000 distinct CDR3 sequences, more than 8% of them seen just once. Input material: PBMCs. The origin of the receptors is a human donor in good health (CMV status not recorded). Some clones in this sample may be carry-over from other donors' samples.

This clonotype has at least ten counts. The DNA of the CDR3 is TGTGCCAGCAGTTCCCCTATATTTGGGGGAGGGACCCAGTACTTC. It encodes CASSSPIFGGGTQYF. The chain joins TRBV12-3 or TRBV12-4 to TRBJ2-5; perhaps TRBD2 as D (6 bases). V dropped 4 bases and J dropped 7 bases, with 19 bases sitting between them. CDR3 size: 15 residues.

The V gene is TRBV7-2, the J gene TRBJ1-1; 8 nucleotides match TRBD1. CDR3 length equals 15 residues. Per the germline V gene, CDR1 is SGHTA and CDR2 is FQGNSA. Trimming cost V 1 base and J 5 bases; bases outside gene matches: 6. The CDR3 DNA reads as TGTGCCAGCAGCTTAGGATCCAGGGGGCAGACTGAAGCTTTCTTT. Translating gives CASSLGSRGQTEAFF.

This clonotype was counted between two and nine times. This sequence joins TRBV13 and TRBJ2-5; 14 bases are a match to TRBD2. V lost 4 bases and J lost 0; bases outside the gene matches: 1. The CDR3 has 16 residues. Germline V gives CDR1 PRHDT, CDR2 FYEKMQ (reference sequence). This CDR3 reads CASSSTSGGDQETQYF. The CDR3 DNA reads as TGTGCCAGCAGCTCGACTAGCGGGGGGGACCAAGAGACCCAGTACTTC.

Ten or more counts support this clonotype. The chain uses TRBV7-2 and TRBJ2-7, with 9 nucleotides matching TRBD2. The germline V gene encodes CDR1 SGHTA and CDR2 FQGNSA. Trimming removed 4 bases from V and 7 bases from J; junction bases left unmatched: 11. This CDR3 contains 15 residues. The CDR3 DNA is TGTGCCAGCAGCTCGGCGGTAGCGGGGGCGGGAGAGCAGTACTTC. Residues: CASSSAVAGAGEQYF.

The chain employs TRBV4-3 and TRBJ1-4; tentative D call: TRBD1 (5 bases). Germline V CDR1 and CDR2: LGHNA, YSLEER. The length of the CDR3 is 15 residues. V lost 0 bases to trimming and J lost 5 bases, with 10 bases between them. As DNA, the CDR3 is TGCGCCAGCAGCCAAGATCAGGGAGCAAATGAAAAACTGTTTTTT. Translated, it gives CASSQDQGANEKLFF.

This clonotype was recorded many times. The J gene is TRBJ2-2, the V gene TRBV7-2; 9 nucleotides align to TRBD1. The ends lost 2 bases at V and 5 bases at J; junction bases unmatched: 12. The CDR3 length is 18 residues. CDR1 and CDR2 from the germline V gene are SGHTA and FQGNSA. The CDR3 region has the DNA TGTGCCAGCAGCTTATCGATTCGAACAGGGGGCGATACCGGGGAGCTGTTTTTT. Protein sequence: CASSLSIRTGGDTGELFF.

This clonotype was observed a handful of times. The CDR3 sequence: CASSRTGINTDTQYF. CDR3 bases: TGTGCCAGCAGTAGGACAGGGATAAACACAGATACGCAGTATTTT. The chain has TRBV2 and TRBJ2-3, with 8 nucleotides matching TRBD1. There are 15 residues in the CDR3. Germline V lookup: CDR1 SNHLY, CDR2 FYNNEI. The junction had 6 bases not matched to a gene; V was cut back by 5 bases and J by 2 bases.

This sequence joins TRBV19 and TRBJ1-2, with D perhaps matching TRBD1 (5 bases). Germline CDR1 reads LNHDA; CDR2 reads SQIVND (reference sequence). Trimming took 3 bases from V and 5 from J, leaving 16 bases between them. This CDR3 spans 15 amino acids. The CDR3 is CASSMEGARRYGYTF. CDR3 nucleotide sequence: TGTGCCAGTAGTATGGAAGGGGCGCGGCGGTATGGCTACACCTTC. The whole variable domain, filled in from reference TRBV19 and TRBJ1-2, reads DGGITQSPKYLFRKEGQNVTLSCEQNLNHDAMYWYRQDPGQGLRLIYYSQIVNDFQKGDIAEGYSVSREKKESFPLTVTSAQKNPTAFYLCASSMEGARRYGYTFGSGTRLTVV.

Ten or more counts support this clonotype. V gene TRBV7-6 combines with J gene TRBJ2-1, with 8 bases lining up with TRBD2. The V gene's germline CDR1 is SGHVS and CDR2 FNYEAQ. Trimming at V came to 4 bases and at J to 0 bases, leaving 11 bases not matched to a gene. This CDR3 has 18 amino acids. CDR3 sequence: CASSYGLAQRSSYNEQFF. The CDR3 DNA reads as TGTGCCAGCAGCTATGGACTAGCTCAAAGGAGCTCCTACAATGAGCAGTTCTTC.

J is TRBJ2-1 and V is TRBV9, with a possible D match to TRBD1 (6 bases). This CDR3 contains 16 residues. Germline V gives CDR1 SGDLS, CDR2 YYNGEE. The V end lost 3 bases, the J end lost 4 bases, and 17 bases lay between the germline ends. The CDR3 sequence: CASSAETGAQYNEQFF. The CDR3 region has the DNA TGTGCCAGCAGCGCAGAGACAGGCGCTCAGTACAATGAGCAGTTCTTC. The full variable domain, with the rest looked up from reference TRBV9 and TRBJ2-1, is DSGVTQTPKHLITATGQRVTLRCSPRSGDLSVYWYQQSLDQGLQFLIQYYNGEERAKGNILERFSAQQFPDLHSELNLSSLELGDSALYFCASSAETGAQYNEQFFGPGTRLTVL.